The rows below give T cell receptor beta chains drawn from one sample of a study of cytomegalovirus exposure and HLA in healthy donors. Some clones are missing from TCRdb's copy, which holds only in-frame ones; the method was immunoSEQ multiplex PCR. The data show roughly 100,000 clones, roughly 80% seen once. The material sequenced was PBMCs. These receptors were obtained from a female donor in good health and CMV-seropositive. Both conserved end residues are part of each CDR3. Fields, in order: V gene, D gene, clone size, J gene, CDR3 DNA, CDR3 protein. D genes are given only for firm matches. A row's size may be missing; if present it is once, few, many or a size class.

TRBV4-1	NA	NA	TRBJ1-2	TGCGCCAGCAGCCTCTCCTTCGACAGGACCTATGGCTACACCTTC	CASSLSFDRTYGYTF
TRBV9	TRBD1	NA	TRBJ1-2	TGTGCCAGCAGCGAGGACAGGGGGGCGGATGGCTACACCTTC	CASSEDRGADGYTF
TRBV2	TRBD1	NA	TRBJ1-1	TGTGCCAGCAGAGGGACAGAGGCCACTGAAGCTTTCTTT	CASRGTEATEAFF
TRBV30	TRBD2	NA	TRBJ2-1	TGTGCCTGGAGTGTATTGCGACTAGCGGGAGTAAGTGAGCAGTTCTTC	CAWSVLRLAGVSEQFF
TRBV5-4	NA	NA	TRBJ1-1	TGTGCCAGCAGGTCTCCTACGGACACTGAAGCTTTCTTT	CASRSPTDTEAFF
TRBV10-3	TRBD2	NA	TRBJ2-2	TGTGCCATCAGGGGACTAGCCTCGAACACCGGGGAGCTGTTTTTT	CAIRGLASNTGELFF
TRBV28	TRBD1	NA	TRBJ2-7	TGTGCCAGCAGGTCCCATTTGGACAGGGCCTACGAGCAGTACTTC	CASRSHLDRAYEQYF
TRBV2	TRBD1	NA	TRBJ1-2	TGTGCCAGCACCCCGGGGACAGGGTATGGCTACACCTTC	CASTPGTGYGYTF
TRBV7-2	NA	NA	TRBJ1-5	TGTGCCAGCAGCCCTGGGGGGTTCCGGCAGCCCCAGCATTTT	CASSPGGFRQPQHF
TRBV6-5	TRBD1	NA	TRBJ1-2	TGTGCCATAAGGGGGCCCCCGGTAGGTGGCTACACCTTC	CAIRGPPVGGYTF
TRBV27	TRBD1	NA	TRBJ2-5	TGTGCCAGCAGGCACTACCGGACAGGACAAGAGACCCAGTACTTC	CASRHYRTGQETQYF
TRBV5-1	NA	NA	TRBJ2-7	TGCGCCAGCAGCAAAGCAGGGGTCCCGTACGAGCAGTACTTC	CASSKAGVPYEQYF
TRBV21-1	NA	NA	TRBJ2-7	TGTGCCAGCAGCAAAGTTATTAGATGGGCTTTACCCTACGAGCAGTACTTC	CASSKVIRWALPYEQYF
TRBV28	TRBD1	NA	TRBJ1-1	TGTGCCAGCAGTTTGGGAGGGACAGGGCGCTTAGAAGCTTTCTTT	CASSLGGTGRLEAFF
TRBV29-1	NA	NA	TRBJ1-1	TGCAGCGCCTCCCAACTCTCACAGGTCCGCTTCTTT	CSASQLSQVRFF
TRBV27	TRBD1	NA	TRBJ2-1	TGTGCCAGCAGGCGGACAGGGGTAAGCTCCTACAATGAGCAGTTCTTC	CASRRTGVSSYNEQFF
TRBV2	NA	NA	TRBJ1-4	TGTGCCAGCAGGCAGGGTTTGTCCTACGAAAAACTGTTTTTT	CASRQGLSYEKLFF
TRBV29-1	TRBD1	NA	TRBJ1-2	TGCAGCGCCGGGACAGGGACTAACTATGGCTACACCTTC	CSAGTGTNYGYTF
TRBV6-5	NA	NA	TRBJ1-1	TGTGCCAGCAGTTACTTACCAAGCAGGACTGAAGCTTTCTTT	CASSYLPSRTEAFF
TRBV7-3	NA	once	TRBJ2-1	TGTGCCAGCTCCCCGACGGGCGGGATGGACAATGAGCAGTTCTTC	CASSPTGGMDNEQFF
TRBV7-3	TRBD2	NA	TRBJ2-2	TGTGCCAGCAGCTCCGGGACTAGCGGGAGAAGAACCGGGGAGCTGTTTTTT	CASSSGTSGRRTGELFF
TRBV15	NA	NA	TRBJ2-1	TGTGCCACCAGCAGAGATAGAGGTAACAATGAGCAGTTCTTC	CATSRDRGNNEQFF
TRBV19	NA	NA	TRBJ1-3	TGTGCCAGTAGAGCTTCTGATGGAAACACCATATATTTT	CASRASDGNTIYF
TRBV19	TRBD1	few	TRBJ2-2	TGTGCCAGTATGAACCAGGGGGCTGGGGACACCGGGGAGCTGTTTTTT	CASMNQGAGDTGELFF
TRBV5-1	TRBD1	NA	TRBJ1-2	TGCGCCAGCAACCCGACAGGGGGAAACTATGGCTACACCTTC	CASNPTGGNYGYTF
TRBV7-2	TRBD1	NA	TRBJ2-1	TGTGCCAGCAGCTTAGGGACAGGGGGCAGGAATGAGCAGTTCTTC	CASSLGTGGRNEQFF
TRBV7-2	NA	NA	TRBJ1-3	TGTGCCAGCAGCCGACGACGGACAGCCGGGGCTGGAAACACCATATATTTT	CASSRRRTAGAGNTIYF
TRBV6-4	NA	NA	TRBJ1-1	TGTGCCAGCAGTGACTTCGATACAGACAAGAACACTGAAGCTTTCTTT	CASSDFDTDKNTEAFF
TRBV5-1	TRBD1	NA	TRBJ2-7	TGCGCCAGCAGCCGGGGGACAGGGATTGTCAACGAGCAGTACTTC	CASSRGTGIVNEQYF
TRBV28	NA	NA	TRBJ1-6	TGTGCCAGCAGTTCCGACCGGACAGCTACACCAAATTCACCCCTCCACTTT	CASSSDRTATPNSPLHF
TRBV7-2	NA	NA	TRBJ1-1	TGTGCCAGCAGCTTAGAAGGACTGTCGAACACTGAAGCTTTCTTT	CASSLEGLSNTEAFF
TRBV14	NA	once	TRBJ1-2	TGTGCCAGCAGCCCGCGGACAGCTAGTAGTGGCTACACCTTC	CASSPRTASSGYTF